Listed below are T cell receptor beta chains from one sample, sequenced in a study of CD8 T cells in Susac syndrome. TCRdb reanalysed the immunoSEQ multiplex PCR reads using MiXCR and keeps one entry per CDR3 protein. This repertoire shows about 440,000 distinct CDR3 sequences, 75% to 90% found once; its top ten account for around 0.12%. Sequenced: CD8+ T cells from PBMCs. The receptors derive from a human donor with multiple sclerosis. Each CDR3 is given with its conserved first and last residue.

J: TRBJ1-5; V: TRBV20-1; CDR3: CSARQGWLSNQPQHF
J: TRBJ2-1; V: TRBV5-6; CDR3: CASSWTGFEQFF
J: TRBJ1-1; V: TRBV27; CDR3: CASRQGVFTEAFF
J: TRBJ1-1; V: TRBV27; CDR3: CASSLIGQGGTEAFF
J: TRBJ1-2; V: TRBV27; CDR3: CASSSGTGHYGYTF
J: TRBJ2-7; V: TRBV4-1; CDR3: CASSQEWLAGVYEQYF
J: TRBJ1-6; V: TRBV6-5; CDR3: CASSTIQGYNSPLHF
J: TRBJ1-2; V: TRBV5-6; CDR3: CASSLKNYGYTF
J: TRBJ1-6; V: TRBV10-3; CDR3: CAISDAEEGQDSPLHF
J: TRBJ2-7; V: TRBV5-4; CDR3: CASSPKPRGAYEQYF
J: TRBJ2-5; V: TRBV27; CDR3: CASSLVGDTQETQYF
J: TRBJ1-1; V: TRBV7-9; CDR3: CASSPLVWWGAFF
J: TRBJ2-2; V: TRBV3-1; CDR3: CASSQVSSSTGELFF
J: TRBJ2-7; V: TRBV6-6; CDR3: CASSYMGAYEQYF
J: TRBJ2-1; V: TRBV12-5; CDR3: CASGPGYGTAHSNEQFF
J: TRBJ1-1; V: TRBV27; CDR3: CASSFSAGMNTEAFF
J: TRBJ2-2; V: TRBV6-1; CDR3: CASSPASSGTALSGELFF
J: TRBJ2-1; V: TRBV30; CDR3: CAWSVRTQHPNEQFF
J: TRBJ1-1; V: TRBV7-9; CDR3: CASRQTDRADTEAFF
J: TRBJ2-7; V: TRBV6-1; CDR3: CASSPSETYEQYF
J: TRBJ2-7; V: TRBV28; CDR3: CASSWSGLAGVEEQYF
J: TRBJ2-1; V: TRBV24-1; CDR3: CATSDSRLADNEQFF
J: TRBJ1-2; V: TRBV6-1; CDR3: CASREDRVNYGYTF
J: TRBJ2-3; V: TRBV12-3/TRBV12-4; CDR3: CASSPADTQYF
J: TRBJ1-5; V: TRBV5-1; CDR3: CASSPGHNSNQPQHF
J: TRBJ2-7; V: TRBV27; CDR3: CASSERDSSYEQYF
J: TRBJ2-7; V: TRBV11-1; CDR3: CASSFVGWTSGSLASYEQYF
J: TRBJ1-2; V: TRBV2; CDR3: CASHTGNLNGYTF
J: TRBJ2-1; V: TRBV5-1; CDR3: CASTPAGTSSYNEQFF
J: TRBJ2-1; V: TRBV7-9; CDR3: CASSALLQAQGSNEQFF
J: TRBJ2-3; V: TRBV10-3; CDR3: CAISDTGFPDTQYF
J: TRBJ1-1; V: TRBV5-1; CDR3: CASSLTGASNTEAFF
J: TRBJ1-2; V: TRBV4-1; CDR3: CASSQNTPGHGENYGYTF
J: TRBJ1-1; V: TRBV19; CDR3: CASRSPEVNTEAFF
J: TRBJ2-1; V: TRBV30; CDR3: CAWRRWSAEQFF
J: TRBJ2-1; V: TRBV6-1; CDR3: CASSNEGGGRPWDEQFF
J: TRBJ2-7; V: TRBV6-1; CDR3: CASSGLFRGDYEQYF
J: TRBJ2-7; V: TRBV7-6; CDR3: CASSLAPGDYEQYF
J: TRBJ1-2; V: TRBV21-1; CDR3: CASAPEGGQGLFCYTF
J: TRBJ2-1; V: TRBV18; CDR3: CASSPSMENEQFF